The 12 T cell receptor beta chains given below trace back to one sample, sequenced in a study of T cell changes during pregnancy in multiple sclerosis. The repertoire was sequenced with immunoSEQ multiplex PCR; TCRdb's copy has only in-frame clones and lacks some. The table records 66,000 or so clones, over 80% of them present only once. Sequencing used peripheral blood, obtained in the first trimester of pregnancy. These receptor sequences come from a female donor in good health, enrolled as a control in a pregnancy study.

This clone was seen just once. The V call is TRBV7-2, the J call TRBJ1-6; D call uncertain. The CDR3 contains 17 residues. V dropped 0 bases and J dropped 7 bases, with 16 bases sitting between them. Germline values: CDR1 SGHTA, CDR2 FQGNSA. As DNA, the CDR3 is TGTGCCAGCAGCTTAGCCTCTGACACCCCGTTGAATTCACCCCTCCACTTT. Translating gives CASSLASDTPLNSPLHF.

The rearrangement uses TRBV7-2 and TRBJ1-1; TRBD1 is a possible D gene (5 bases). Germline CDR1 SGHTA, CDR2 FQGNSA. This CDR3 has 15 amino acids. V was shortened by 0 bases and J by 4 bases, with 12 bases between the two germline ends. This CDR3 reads CASSLAASGGTEAFF. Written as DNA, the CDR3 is TGTGCCAGCAGCTTAGCGGCATCGGGGGGCACTGAAGCTTTCTTT.

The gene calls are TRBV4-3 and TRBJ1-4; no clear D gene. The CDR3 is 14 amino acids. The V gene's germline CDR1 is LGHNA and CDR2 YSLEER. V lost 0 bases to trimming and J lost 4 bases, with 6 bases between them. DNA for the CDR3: TGCGCCAGCAGCCAAGATCGGGGTAATGAAAAACTGTTTTTT. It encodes CASSQDRGNEKLFF.

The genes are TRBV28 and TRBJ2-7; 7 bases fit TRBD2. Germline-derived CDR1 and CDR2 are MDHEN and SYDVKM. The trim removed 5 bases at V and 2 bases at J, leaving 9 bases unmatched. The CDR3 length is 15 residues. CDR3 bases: TGTGCCAGCAGTCCCCATGGGGGACTAACCTACGAGCAGTACTTC. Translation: CASSPHGGLTYEQYF.

Here the CDR3 reads CASSLSSGGATDTQYF. CDR3 nucleotides: TGTGCCAGCAGTTTATCGAGCGGGGGGGCGACAGATACGCAGTATTTT. The V gene is TRBV27, the J gene TRBJ2-3, with 10 positions matching TRBD2. V was pared by 0 bases and J by 3 bases, with 3 bases of the junction left unmatched. Germline V gene data show CDR1 as MNHEY and CDR2 as SMNVEV (reference sequence). The CDR3 extends over 16 amino acids.

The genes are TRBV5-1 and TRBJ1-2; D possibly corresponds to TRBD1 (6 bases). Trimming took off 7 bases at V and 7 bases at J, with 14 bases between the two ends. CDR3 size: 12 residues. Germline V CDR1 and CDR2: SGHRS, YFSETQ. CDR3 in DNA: TGCGCCAGCTATACAGGGCAGGGTGGCTACACCTTC. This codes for CASYTGQGGYTF.

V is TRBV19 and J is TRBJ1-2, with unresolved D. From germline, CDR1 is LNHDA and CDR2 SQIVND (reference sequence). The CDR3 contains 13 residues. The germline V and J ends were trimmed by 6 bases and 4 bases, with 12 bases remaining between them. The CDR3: CASRPDLGYGYTF. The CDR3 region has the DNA TGTGCCAGTAGGCCGGACTTAGGCTATGGCTACACCTTC.

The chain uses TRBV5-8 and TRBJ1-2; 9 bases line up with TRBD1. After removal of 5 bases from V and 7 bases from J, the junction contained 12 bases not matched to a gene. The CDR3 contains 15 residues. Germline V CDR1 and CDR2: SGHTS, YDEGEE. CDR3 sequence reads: CASSLPGQGVLGYTF. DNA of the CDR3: TGTGCCAGCAGTCTCCCGGGACAGGGCGTCCTTGGCTACACCTTC.

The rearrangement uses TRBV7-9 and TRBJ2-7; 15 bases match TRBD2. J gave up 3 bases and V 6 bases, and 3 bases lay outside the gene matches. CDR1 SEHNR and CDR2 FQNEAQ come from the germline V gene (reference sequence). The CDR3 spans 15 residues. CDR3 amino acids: CASSSGLAGGYEQYF. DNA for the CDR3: TGTGCCAGCAGTTCGGGACTAGCGGGGGGCTACGAGCAGTACTTC.

In DNA, the CDR3 is TGCAGCGTTGAAGGGGGACAGGGACGGTACACTGAAGCTTTCTTT. Translating gives CSVEGGQGRYTEAFF. The V gene is TRBV29-1, the J gene TRBJ1-1; TRBD1 agrees at 9 bases. Looked up from germline, CDR1 is SQVTM and CDR2 is ANQGSEA. The CDR3 extends over 15 amino acids. J was trimmed by 3 bases and V by 1 base; bases with no gene match: 6.

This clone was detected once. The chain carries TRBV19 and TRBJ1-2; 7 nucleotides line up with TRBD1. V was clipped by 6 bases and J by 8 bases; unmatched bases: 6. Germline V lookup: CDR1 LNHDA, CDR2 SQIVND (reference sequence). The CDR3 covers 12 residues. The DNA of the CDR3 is TGTGCCAGTAGGGGGACAGCGGCAGGCTACACCTTC. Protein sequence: CASRGTAAGYTF.

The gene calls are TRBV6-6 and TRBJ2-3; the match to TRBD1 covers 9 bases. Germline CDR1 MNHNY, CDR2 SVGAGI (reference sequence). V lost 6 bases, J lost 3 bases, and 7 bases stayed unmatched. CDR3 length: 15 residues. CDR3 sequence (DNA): TGTGCCAGCAGCCTGGGACAGGGAATAACAGATACGCAGTATTTT. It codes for CASSLGQGITDTQYF.